One sample yielded the 31 T cell receptor beta chains listed below, sequenced in a study of blood T cell repertoires in COVID-19. This table comes from immunoSEQ multiplex PCR, and its TCRdb copy is limited to in-frame clones, with some not included. The sample consists of around 190,000 clones, roughly four fifths of them appearing once. The sequenced sample consisted of peripheral blood. The source is a human donor in a cohort sampled during active COVID-19.

CDR3 DNA sequence: TGTGCCAGCAGCTTAGTTTTATGGGGCGCGGGGTCCCATGGCTACACCTTC. Translation gives CASSLVLWGAGSHGYTF. This chain links TRBV7-8 with TRBJ1-2; TRBD1 might be the D (5 bases). The CDR3 is 17 residues long. In germline, CDR1 is SGHVS, CDR2 FQNEAQ. Trimming removed 1 base from V and 6 bases from J, with 21 bases in between.

The chain joins TRBV4-3 to TRBJ2-6; TRBD2 might be the D (5 bases). The germline CDR1 and CDR2 sequences are LGHNA and YSLEER. Between the trimmed V and J ends, which lost 1 base and 0 bases, there was a span of 10 bases. The CDR3 is 17 residues long. The chain's CDR3 is CASSQGTYPSGANVLTF. The CDR3 DNA reads as TGCGCCAGCAGCCAAGGGACTTACCCCTCTGGGGCCAACGTCCTGACTTTC.

V and J are TRBV2 and TRBJ2-7; D remains ambiguous. The germline CDR1 and CDR2 sequences are SNHLY and FYNNEI. The CDR3 contains 13 residues. The V end was cut by 4 bases, the J end by 4 bases, with 11 bases between. The CDR3: CASSGSGRYEQYF. The CDR3 DNA is TGTGCCAGCAGTGGGTCTGGTCGGTACGAGCAGTACTTC.

This clone has just one count. The rearrangement links TRBV11-2 to TRBJ2-3; D is unclear. V was pared by 5 bases and J by 4 bases, with 10 bases between. The CDR3 extends over 13 amino acids. Germline-derived CDR1 and CDR2 are SGHAT and FQNNGV. CDR3 loop: CASSAGYADTQYF. Written as DNA, the CDR3 is TGTGCCAGCAGCGCCGGTTATGCAGATACGCAGTATTTT.

V is TRBV19 and J is TRBJ2-3; 12 bases line up with TRBD1. Trimming removed 5 bases from V and 3 bases from J; junction bases left unmatched: 9. There are 17 residues in the CDR3. Germline CDR1 LNHDA, CDR2 SQIVND (reference sequence). The CDR3 protein is CASSGWKGQGATDTQYF. CDR3 bases: TGTGCCAGTAGTGGTTGGAAGGGACAGGGGGCAACAGATACGCAGTATTTT.

The chain employs TRBV28 and TRBJ1-5; TRBD1 is a possible D gene (5 bases). Germline V gives CDR1 MDHEN, CDR2 SYDVKM. V was clipped by 5 bases and J by 0 bases, with 11 bases between them. The CDR3 runs to 15 residues. CDR3 region: CASSRGVGSNQPQHF. CDR3 bases: TGTGCCAGCAGTCGGGGGGTGGGTAGCAATCAGCCCCAGCATTTT.

This clone showed up just once. The chain uses TRBV10-2 and TRBJ1-1; tentatively, D is TRBD1 (6 bases). The CDR3 is made up of 13 amino acids. The V end was cut by 0 bases, the J end by 7 bases, with 9 bases between. CDR1 and CDR2 from the germline V gene are WSHSY and SAAADI. The CDR3 DNA reads as TGCGCCAGCAGTGAGTCGGGGGGGCATGAAGCTTTCTTT. Translation gives CASSESGGHEAFF.

The chain recombines TRBV6-2 or TRBV6-3 with TRBJ2-7; D uncertain. CDR3 length: 13 residues. Germline V lookup: CDR1 MNHEY, CDR2 SVGEGT. V gave up 2 bases and J gave up 3 bases, with 8 bases separating them. CDR3 bases: TGTGCCAGCAGTTACCAGCTAGTCTACGAGCAGTACTTC. Protein sequence: CASSYQLVYEQYF.

The chain recombines TRBV6-5 with TRBJ1-1; no reliable D call. Trimming took 6 bases from V and 1 from J, leaving 12 bases between them. CDR3 length: 14 residues. The germline gives CDR1 MNHEY, CDR2 SVGAGI. CDR3 coding DNA: TGTGCCAGCAGGGAGGGATTTGGGAACACTGAAGCTTTCTTT. Its translation is CASREGFGNTEAFF.

V is TRBV18 and J is TRBJ2-7; a weak D match, TRBD1 (6 bases). The V gene lost 1 base and the J gene lost 5 bases, with 15 bases spanning the gap. Germline V gives CDR1 KGHSH, CDR2 LQKENI. The CDR3 has 15 amino acids. DNA for the CDR3: TGTGCCAGCTCACCACTCGGGACCCAGGGGAACGAGCAGTACTTC. It encodes CASSPLGTQGNEQYF.

This rearrangement joins TRBV11-2 to TRBJ1-2; weak D call: TRBD1 (6 bases). V dropped 5 bases and J dropped 7 bases, with 23 bases sitting between them. The CDR3 is 16 residues long. The germline V gene has CDR1 SGHAT and CDR2 FQNNGV. The CDR3 DNA reads as TGTGCCAGCAGCCTAAACCCCGGGACACAGGAGTCTGGCTACACCTTC. As protein: CASSLNPGTQESGYTF. The whole variable domain, remainder taken from reference TRBV11-2 and TRBJ1-2, is EAGVAQSPRYKIIEKRQSVAFWCNPISGHATLYWYQQILGQGPKLLIQFQNNGVVDDSQLPKDRFSAERLKGVDSTLKIQPAKLEDSAVYLCASSLNPGTQESGYTFGSGTRLTVV.

In nucleotides, the CDR3 is TGTGCCAGCAGCGACTCGGGACAGGCCTACGAGCAGTACTTC. Its protein product is CASSDSGQAYEQYF. The gene calls are TRBV11-3 and TRBJ2-7, with 8 bases lining up with TRBD1. The CDR3 has 14 residues. Per germline, CDR1 SGHNT and CDR2 YENEEA. With V trimmed by 5 bases and J by 2 bases, 5 bases remained unmatched.

The CDR3 DNA reads TGTGCCAGCAGGGACCCGGGACAGGGCGCCGAGCAGTACTTC. This gives the protein CASRDPGQGAEQYF. The rearrangement joins TRBV6-6 to TRBJ2-7, with TRBD1 identical over 9 bases. CDR1 and CDR2 from the germline V gene are MNHNY and SVGAGI (reference sequence). The V segment lost 6 bases and the J segment 6 bases; nucleotides outside the gene matches: 9. CDR3 size: 14 residues.

The gene calls are TRBV18 and TRBJ2-5; D ambiguous. There are 12 residues in the CDR3. The V and J ends lost 0 bases and 5 bases respectively, with 4 bases between them. CDR1 and CDR2 (germline): KGHSH, LQKENI. CDR3 in amino acids: CASSPPYETQYF. The CDR3 bases are TGTGCCAGCTCACCACCGTATGAGACCCAGTACTTC.

This clone was observed once. This rearrangement joins TRBV7-2 to TRBJ2-5; D is perhaps TRBD2 (5 bases). V was trimmed by 4 bases and J by 4 bases, leaving 22 bases between them. The germline CDR1 and CDR2 sequences are SGHTA and FQGNSA. This CDR3 comprises 17 residues. The DNA of the CDR3 is TGTGCCAGCAGCTCAACCCCGGGGAGCTCTCGCGGAGAGACCCAGTACTTC. Amino acid sequence: CASSSTPGSSRGETQYF. The whole variable domain, remainder taken from reference TRBV7-2 and TRBJ2-5, is GAGVSQSPSNKVTEKGKDVELRCDPISGHTALYWYRQSLGQGLEFLIYFQGNSAPDKSGLPSDRFSAERTGGSVSTLTIQRTQQEDSAVYLCASSSTPGSSRGETQYFGPGTRLLVL.

V is TRBV5-1 and J is TRBJ1-1, with D possibly TRBD1 on 5 matching bases. Deletions cut 0 bases from V and 0 bases from J, with 6 bases between. The CDR3 runs to 14 residues. CDR1 SGHRS and CDR2 YFSETQ come from the germline V gene. CDR3 loop: CASSLDRLNTEAFF. In nucleotides, the CDR3 is TGCGCCAGCAGCTTGGACAGGTTGAACACTGAAGCTTTCTTT.

This clone was seen a few times. The V call is TRBV10-1, the J call TRBJ2-7, with a tentative D call TRBD1 (5 bases). Deletions cut 7 bases from V and 6 bases from J, with 19 bases between. Germline CDR1 and CDR2: WNHNN and SYGVQD (reference sequence). CDR3 length: 14 residues. The CDR3 sequence is CASTVARARGEQYF. The CDR3 coding sequence is TGCGCCAGCACTGTAGCCAGGGCAAGGGGCGAGCAGTACTTC.

The chain is built from TRBV7-9 and TRBJ2-1, with 9 bases aligning to TRBD1. The CDR3 has 15 residues. The junction had 6 bases not matched to a gene; V was cut back by 5 bases and J by 4 bases. Germline-derived CDR1 and CDR2 are SEHNR and FQNEAQ (reference sequence). CDR3 sequence (DNA): TGTGCCAGCAGCCCCCGACAGGGGGGTTACAATGAGCAGTTCTTC. Residues: CASSPRQGGYNEQFF.

The chain recombines TRBV2 with TRBJ1-3; tentatively, D is TRBD1 (6 bases). The length of the CDR3 is 12 residues. Germline-derived CDR1 and CDR2 are SNHLY and FYNNEI. Between the trimmed V and J ends, which lost 6 bases and 4 bases, there was a span of 7 bases. CDR3 amino acids: CASRTGGNTIYF. CDR3 coding DNA: TGTGCCAGCAGGACAGGAGGAAACACCATATATTTT.

Points on this clone: Given a much more abundant clone one base away, this may be a read error. Additional DNA sequences in this sample encode the identical CDR3. The chain recombines TRBV9 with TRBJ2-7, with 11 bases matching TRBD1. The CDR3 sequence is 14 residues long. Germline trimming cut 3 bases from V and 3 bases from J; bases unmatched to any gene: 2. In germline, CDR1 is SGDLS, CDR2 YYNGEE. In DNA, the CDR3 is TGTGCCAGCAGCGGGACAGGGGGCATCTACGAGCAGTACTTC. Its protein is CASSGTGGIYEQYF. Full variable domain (outside the CDR3, taken from reference TRBV9 and TRBJ2-7): DSGVTQTPKHLITATGQRVTLRCSPRSGDLSVYWYQQSLDQGLQFLIQYYNGEERAKGNILERFSAQQFPDLHSELNLSSLELGDSALYFCASSGTGGIYEQYFGPGTRLTVT.

The V and J genes are TRBV24-1 and TRBJ2-3, with D possibly matching TRBD1 (6 bases). Trimming shortened V by 5 bases and J by 3 bases, and 23 bases separated the two germline ends. The CDR3 runs to 18 residues. Germline values: CDR1 KGHDR, CDR2 SFDVKD. The CDR3 is CATSGATTTGFRTDTQYF. For the CDR3, the DNA is TGTGCCACCAGTGGTGCAACCACTACAGGGTTCCGTACAGATACGCAGTATTTT.

A few counts support this clone. The genes are TRBV7-9 and TRBJ2-5, with 7 nucleotides matching TRBD1. Unmatched junction bases numbered 7, after V lost 3 bases and J lost 9 bases. The CDR3 runs 13 residues. Germline CDR1 SEHNR, CDR2 FQNEAQ (reference sequence). For the CDR3, the DNA is TGTGCCAGCAGCTTGGCAGGGGGTAGGGCCCAGTACTTC. It translates to CASSLAGGRAQYF.

This clone came up many times. The chain links TRBV7-9 to TRBJ1-2, with D possibly TRBD1 on 5 matching bases. The CDR3 totals 14 residues. V was pared by 1 base and J by 3 bases, with 9 bases between. The germline V gene encodes CDR1 SEHNR and CDR2 FQNEAQ (reference sequence). The CDR3 sequence: CASSLGQGHYGYTF. The CDR3 DNA sequence: TGTGCCAGCAGCTTAGGGCAGGGCCACTATGGCTACACCTTC. The whole variable domain, filled in from reference TRBV7-9 and TRBJ1-2, reads DTGVSQNPRHKITKRGQNVTFRCDPISEHNRLYWYRQTLGQGPEFLTYFQNEAQLEKSRLLSDRFSAERPKGSFSTLEIQRTEQGDSAMYLCASSLGQGHYGYTFGSGTRLTVV.

V gene TRBV6-1 combines with J gene TRBJ2-6; D is perhaps TRBD1 (5 bases). The germline V gene encodes CDR1 MNHNS and CDR2 SASEGT. This CDR3 has 17 residues. The germline V and J ends were trimmed by 3 bases and 2 bases, with 14 bases remaining between them. The CDR3 loop is CASSEDIWQPGANVLTF. The CDR3 coding sequence is TGTGCCAGCAGTGAGGACATCTGGCAGCCTGGGGCCAACGTCCTGACTTTC.

This clone is a singleton in its sample. Written as DNA, the CDR3 is TGTGCCAGCCTTGGGCTGGGTCACCGTTCACCCCTCCACTTT. This gives the protein CASLGLGHRSPLHF. The rearrangement links TRBV6-5 to TRBJ1-6; no definite D call. The CDR3 covers 14 residues. CDR1 and CDR2 (germline): MNHEY, SVGAGI. Deletions cut 8 bases from V and 9 bases from J, with 17 bases between.

The chain is built from TRBV7-9 and TRBJ1-2, with 8 bases lining up with TRBD1. In germline, CDR1 is SEHNR, CDR2 FQNEAQ (reference sequence). The CDR3 has 16 residues. V was clipped by 0 bases and J by 3 bases; unmatched bases: 6. The DNA for the CDR3 is TGTGCCAGCAGCTTAGCTAGGGGACAGGCGGACTATGGCTACACCTTC. Its protein product is CASSLARGQADYGYTF.

This clone was seen only once. This chain links TRBV7-2 with TRBJ2-5; 8 nucleotides agree with TRBD2. The CDR3 is 15 amino acids. The ends lost 5 bases at V and 4 bases at J; junction bases unmatched: 9. In germline, CDR1 is SGHTA, CDR2 FQGNSA. The CDR3 region has the DNA TGTGCCAGCAGCCTAGGAATCGGGGGGGTAGAGACCCAGTACTTC. Its translation is CASSLGIGGVETQYF.

CDR3 nucleotide sequence: TGTGCCAGCAGCCTAACCACAGATACGCAGTATTTT. Translated: CASSLTTDTQYF. V is TRBV9 and J is TRBJ2-3, with unresolved D. With 4 bases removed from V and 2 bases from J, the gap between germline ends came to 5 bases. Germline V lookup: CDR1 SGDLS, CDR2 YYNGEE. CDR3 length equals 12 residues.

This sequence joins TRBV18 and TRBJ2-7; weak D call: TRBD2 (5 bases). Germline-derived CDR1 and CDR2 are KGHSH and LQKENI. Trimming shortened V by 3 bases and J by 3 bases, and 9 bases separated the two germline ends. The CDR3 loop spans 13 amino acids. CDR3 DNA sequence: TGTGCCAGCTCACCCGCTGGAGGCTACGAGCAGTACTTC. It translates to CASSPAGGYEQYF.

J is TRBJ1-1 and V is TRBV10-3; D uncertain. Germline V CDR1 and CDR2: ENHRY, SYGVKD. The length of the CDR3 is 12 residues. Trimming removed 8 bases at V and 1 base at J, with 8 bases between. This CDR3 is CAIGLTNTEAFF. CDR3 DNA: TGTGCCATCGGACTGACGAACACTGAAGCTTTCTTT.

The CDR3 protein is CASSVAGAGANVLTF. CDR3 DNA sequence: TGTGCCAGCAGCGTAGCAGGGGCAGGGGCCAACGTCCTGACTTTC. J is TRBJ2-6 and V is TRBV9; D may be TRBD1 (6 bases). Between the trimmed V and J ends, which lost 0 bases and 4 bases, there was a span of 8 bases. Germline assignment: CDR1 SGDLS and CDR2 YYNGEE. The CDR3 contains 15 residues.